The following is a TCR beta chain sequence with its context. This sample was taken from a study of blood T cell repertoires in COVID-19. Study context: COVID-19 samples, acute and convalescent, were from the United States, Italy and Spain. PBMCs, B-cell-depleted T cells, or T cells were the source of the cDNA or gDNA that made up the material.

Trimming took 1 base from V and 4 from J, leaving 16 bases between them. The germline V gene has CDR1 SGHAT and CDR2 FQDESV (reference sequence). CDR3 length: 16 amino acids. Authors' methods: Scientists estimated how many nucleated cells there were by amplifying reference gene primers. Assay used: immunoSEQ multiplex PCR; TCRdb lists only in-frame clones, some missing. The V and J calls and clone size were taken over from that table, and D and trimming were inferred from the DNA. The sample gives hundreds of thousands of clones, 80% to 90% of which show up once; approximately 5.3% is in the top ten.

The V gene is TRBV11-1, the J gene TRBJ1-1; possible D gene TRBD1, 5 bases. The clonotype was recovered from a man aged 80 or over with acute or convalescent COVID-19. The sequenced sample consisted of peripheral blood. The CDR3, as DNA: TGTGCCAGCAGCTTAGTTCCGGGCTTGGGGGGCACTGAAGCTTTCTTT. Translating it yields CASSLVPGLGGTEAFF.